Shown below are 2 T cell receptor beta chains from a single sample sequenced in a study. Amplification of TRBV12-4/TRBJ1-2 clonotypes used adaptor-ligated barcode primers. Each CDR3 protein gets one entry after TCRdb re-called the multiplex PCR reads with MiXCR. Of around 120 distinct CDR3 sequences listed, about 20% are singletons. Tregs were sorted as CD4+CD25+CD127-/low cells. Sequencing input: tumor-infiltrating Tregs sorted from the breast tumor. The receptors originated from a female donor with breast cancer.

In this sample, this clonotype is hyperexpanded (1% or more). This chain joins TRBV12-3 or TRBV12-4 and TRBJ1-2; 7 positions match TRBD1. The CDR3 spans 15 residues. Trimming removed 7 bases from V and 1 base from J; junction bases left unmatched: 9. CDR3 sequence: CASTARTGGNYGYTF. The CDR3 coding sequence is TGTGCCAGCACCGCCCGGACAGGCGGTAACTATGGCTACACCTTC.

This chain uses TRBV12-3 or TRBV12-4 with TRBJ1-2; the match to TRBD1 covers 8 bases. The CDR3 runs to 18 residues. J was trimmed by 2 bases and V by 6 bases; bases with no gene match: 17. The CDR3 here is CASSRLGFRDRSNYGYTF. The CDR3 DNA is TGTGCCAGCAGCCGACTAGGGTTCCGGGACAGGTCGAACTATGGCTACACCTTC.